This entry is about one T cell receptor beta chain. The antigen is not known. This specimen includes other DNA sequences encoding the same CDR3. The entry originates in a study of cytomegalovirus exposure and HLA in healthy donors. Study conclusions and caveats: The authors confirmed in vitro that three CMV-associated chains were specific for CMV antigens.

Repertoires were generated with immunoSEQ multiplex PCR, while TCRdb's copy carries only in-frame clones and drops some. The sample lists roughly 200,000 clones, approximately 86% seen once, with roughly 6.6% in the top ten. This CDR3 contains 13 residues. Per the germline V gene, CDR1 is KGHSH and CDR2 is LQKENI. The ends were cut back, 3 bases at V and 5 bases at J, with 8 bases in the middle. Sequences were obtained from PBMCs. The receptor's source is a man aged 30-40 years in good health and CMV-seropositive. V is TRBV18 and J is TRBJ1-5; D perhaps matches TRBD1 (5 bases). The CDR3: CASSPDRDQPQHF. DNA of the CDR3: TGTGCCAGCTCACCCGACAGAGATCAGCCCCAGCATTTT.